The clone carrying this T cell receptor beta chain was seen a few times. Its antigen is unidentified. This sample was taken from a study of T cells in localized non-small cell lung cancer. Sequenced by immunoSEQ multiplex PCR; TCRdb stores in-frame clones only, minus some. The sample includes tens of thousands of clones, around nine tenths seen only once; the top ten take approximately 6.8%. Study outcomes and limitations: Longer overall survival was associated with a higher density of T cells in the blood. Among the top 100 tumor clones, a median around 50 appeared in adjacent lung.

The material sequenced was peripheral blood, taken before any cancer treatment. The receptor was isolated from a woman aged 40-69 years with stage I lung adenocarcinoma.

Here the CDR3 reads CASSESSRFGNSPLHF. Written as DNA, the CDR3 is TGTGCCAGCAGTGAATCCTCCAGATTTGGTAATTCACCCCTCCACTTT. The J gene is TRBJ1-6, the V gene TRBV6-1; D uncertain. Germline-derived CDR1 and CDR2 are MNHNS and SASEGT. This CDR3 has 16 residues. V lost 2 bases and J 6 bases, leaving 14 bases between the germline ends.